This TCR beta chain was obtained from a study of CD8+ T cells in alopecia areata. RNA was isolated and reverse transcribed to cDNA, the sequencing template. Libraries were prepared by immunoSEQ multiplex PCR; TCRdb keeps only in-frame clonotypes and omits some of them. The repertoire holds some 80,000 clones, with approximately 66% as singletons. Treatment denoted: oral pan-JAK inhibitor, 5-10 mg twice daily. The germline V gene has CDR1 SEHNR and CDR2 FQNEAQ (reference sequence). The V gene lost 3 bases and the J gene lost 1 base, with 9 bases spanning the gap. CDR3 length: 14 residues. The input for sequencing was CD8+ T cells sorted from blood, taken at week 24, from a patient treated with tofacitinib. The chain uses TRBV7-9 and TRBJ2-5; possibly TRBD2 for D (6 bases). The TCR sequence derives from a human donor with alopecia areata. DNA for the CDR3: TGTGCCAGCAGCTTTCGGGGGAGCCAAGAGACCCAGTACTTC. The encoded protein is CASSFRGSQETQYF.